This T cell receptor beta chain stems from a study of neurological immune-mediated disorders. Turning to the study itself: The study included 34 multiple sclerosis patients, about 30 relapsing-remitting and 3 secondary progressive.

The study's findings and limits: Among expanded clones, no CDR3 amino acid sequences were shared across subjects, a pattern suggesting private repertoires in all groups.

Many counts were recorded for this clonotype. Its antigen is still unknown. V gave up 4 bases and J gave up 2 bases, with 15 bases separating them. The CDR3 covers 15 residues. In germline, CDR1 is SGDLS, CDR2 YYNGEE. TCRdb independently ran MiXCR on the 5' RACE reads; one entry per CDR3 protein. The repertoire holds about 21,000 distinct CDR3 sequences, approximately 15% seen once, with less than 9.5% in the top ten. This receptor was identified in a woman in her late teens or twenties with multiple sclerosis. The J gene is TRBJ1-1, the V gene TRBV9; D is uncertain. Sequenced: CD8+ T cells from blood. The CDR3 DNA sequence: TGTGCCAGCAGCAGTAACATCGGGTCAAACACTGAAGCTTTCTTT. Translated, it gives CASSSNIGSNTEAFF. Full variable domain (rest looked up from reference TRBV9 and TRBJ1-1): DSGVTQTPKHLITATGQRVTLRCSPRSGDLSVYWYQQSLDQGLQFLIQYYNGEERAKGNILERFSAQQFPDLHSELNLSSLELGDSALYFCASSSNIGSNTEAFFGQGTRLTVV.